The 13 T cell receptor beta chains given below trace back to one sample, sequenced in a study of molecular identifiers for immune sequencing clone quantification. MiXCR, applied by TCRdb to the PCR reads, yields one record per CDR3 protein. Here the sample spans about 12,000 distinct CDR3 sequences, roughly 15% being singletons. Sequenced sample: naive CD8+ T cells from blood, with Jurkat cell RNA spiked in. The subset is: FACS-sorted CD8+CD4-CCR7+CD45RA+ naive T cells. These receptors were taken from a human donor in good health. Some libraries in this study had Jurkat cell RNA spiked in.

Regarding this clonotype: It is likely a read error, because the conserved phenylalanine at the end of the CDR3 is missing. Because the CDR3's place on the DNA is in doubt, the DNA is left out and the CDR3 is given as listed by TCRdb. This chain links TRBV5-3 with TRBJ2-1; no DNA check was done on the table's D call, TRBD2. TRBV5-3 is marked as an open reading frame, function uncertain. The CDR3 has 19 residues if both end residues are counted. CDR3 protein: CASSPGPPASASSYNERFI.

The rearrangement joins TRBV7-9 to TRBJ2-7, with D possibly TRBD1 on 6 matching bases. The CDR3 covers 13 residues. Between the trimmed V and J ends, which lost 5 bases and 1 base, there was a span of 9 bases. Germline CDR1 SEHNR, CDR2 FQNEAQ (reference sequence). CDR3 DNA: TGTGCCAGCAGCGTACAGGGTTCCTACGAGCAGTACTTC. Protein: CASSVQGSYEQYF.

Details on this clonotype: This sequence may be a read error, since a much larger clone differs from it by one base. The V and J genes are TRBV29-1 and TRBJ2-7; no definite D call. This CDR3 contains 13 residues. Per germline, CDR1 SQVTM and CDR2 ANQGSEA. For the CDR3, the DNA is TGCAGCGTTCTCACCCTGCGACTTTCCGAGCAGAACTTC. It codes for CSVLTLRLSEQNF.

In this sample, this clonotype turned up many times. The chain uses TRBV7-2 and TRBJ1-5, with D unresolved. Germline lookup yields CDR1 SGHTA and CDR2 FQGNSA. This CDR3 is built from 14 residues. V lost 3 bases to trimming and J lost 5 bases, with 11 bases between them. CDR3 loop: CASSFWADHQPQHF. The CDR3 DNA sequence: TGTGCCAGCAGCTTCTGGGCAGACCATCAGCCCCAGCATTTT.

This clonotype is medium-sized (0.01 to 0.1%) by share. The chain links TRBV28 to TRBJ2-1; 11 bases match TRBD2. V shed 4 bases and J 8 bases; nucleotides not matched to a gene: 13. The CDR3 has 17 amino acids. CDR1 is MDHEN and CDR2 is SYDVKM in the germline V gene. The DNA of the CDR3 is TGTGCCAGCAGTTCTCCCCCCAAACTAGCGGGAGTGGATGAGCAGTTCTTC. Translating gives CASSSPPKLAGVDEQFF.

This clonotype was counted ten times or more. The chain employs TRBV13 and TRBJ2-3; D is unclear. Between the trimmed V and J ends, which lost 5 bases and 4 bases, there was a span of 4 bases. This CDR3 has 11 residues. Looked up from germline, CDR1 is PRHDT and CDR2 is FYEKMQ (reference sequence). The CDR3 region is CASSHSDTQYF. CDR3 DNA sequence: TGTGCCAGCAGCCATTCAGATACGCAGTATTTT.

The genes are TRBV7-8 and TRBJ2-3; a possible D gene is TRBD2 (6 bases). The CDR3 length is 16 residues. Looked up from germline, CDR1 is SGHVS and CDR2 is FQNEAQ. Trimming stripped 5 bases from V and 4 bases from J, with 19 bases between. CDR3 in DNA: TGTGCCAGCAGCCCGCTTCGCGGGATCTTACCAGATACGCAGTATTTT. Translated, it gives CASSPLRGILPDTQYF.

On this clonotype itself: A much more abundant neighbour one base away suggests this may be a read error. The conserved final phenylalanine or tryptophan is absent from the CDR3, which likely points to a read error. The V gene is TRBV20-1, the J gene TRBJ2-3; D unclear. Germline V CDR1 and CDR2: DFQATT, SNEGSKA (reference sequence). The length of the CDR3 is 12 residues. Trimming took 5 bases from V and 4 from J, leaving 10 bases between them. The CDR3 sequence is CSAHSPPDTQYL. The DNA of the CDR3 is TGCAGTGCTCATTCTCCCCCAGATACGCAGTATCTT.

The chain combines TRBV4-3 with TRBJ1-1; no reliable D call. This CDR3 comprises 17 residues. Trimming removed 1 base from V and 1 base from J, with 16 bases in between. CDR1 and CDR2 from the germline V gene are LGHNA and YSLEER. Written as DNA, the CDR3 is TGCGCCAGCAGCCAAGGGTCCGCCTGCGCAGCGAACACTGAAGCTTTCTTT. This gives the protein CASSQGSACAANTEAFF.

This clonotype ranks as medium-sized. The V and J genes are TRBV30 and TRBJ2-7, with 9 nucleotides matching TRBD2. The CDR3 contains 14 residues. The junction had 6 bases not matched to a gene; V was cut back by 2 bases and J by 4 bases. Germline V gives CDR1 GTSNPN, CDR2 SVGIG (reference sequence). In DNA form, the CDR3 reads TGTGCCTGGAGTTTCACGGGACTAGCATACGAGCAGTACTTC. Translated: CAWSFTGLAYEQYF.

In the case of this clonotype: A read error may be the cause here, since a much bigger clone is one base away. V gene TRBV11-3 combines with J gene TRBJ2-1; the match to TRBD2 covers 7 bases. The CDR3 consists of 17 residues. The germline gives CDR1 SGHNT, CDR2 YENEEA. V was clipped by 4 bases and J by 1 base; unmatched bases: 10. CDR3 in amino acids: CASSSRRGGGSYNEQFF. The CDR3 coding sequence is TGTGCCAGCAGCTCAAGGCGTGGGGGAGGGTCCTACAATGAGCAGTTCTTC.

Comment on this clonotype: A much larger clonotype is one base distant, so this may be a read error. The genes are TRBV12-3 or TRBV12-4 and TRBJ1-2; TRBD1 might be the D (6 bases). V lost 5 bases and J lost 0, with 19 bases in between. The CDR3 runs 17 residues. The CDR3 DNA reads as TGTGCCAGCAGTGGATGGGCCTCACAGGGAACTAACTATGGCTACACCTTC. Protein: CASSGWASQGTNYGYTF.

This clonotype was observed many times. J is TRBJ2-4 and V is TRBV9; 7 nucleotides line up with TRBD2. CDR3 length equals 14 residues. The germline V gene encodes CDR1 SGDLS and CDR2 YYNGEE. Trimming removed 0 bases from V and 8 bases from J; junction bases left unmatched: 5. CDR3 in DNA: TGTGCCAGCAGCGTAGAAGCGGGACCTGACATTCAGTACTTC. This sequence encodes CASSVEAGPDIQYF.